This T cell receptor (beta chain) is from a study of cytomegalovirus exposure and HLA in healthy donors. Germline-derived CDR1 and CDR2 are MNHNS and SASEGT. This CDR3 is 13 amino acids long. The V end lost 8 bases, the J end lost 2 bases, and 10 bases lay between the germline ends. TCRdb's table, derived via immunoSEQ multiplex PCR, lists solely in-frame clones and lacks some. The sample contains some 250,000 clones, around 88% of which appear only once. The donors were members of the validation cohort, which comprised about 130 subjects and was separate from the first cohort of 600 to 800 subjects.

The sequence was collected from a woman aged 30 to 39 in good health and CMV-seropositive. Sequencing used PBMCs. The chain is built from TRBV6-1 and TRBJ1-5, with D hard to call. For the CDR3, the DNA is TGTGCCAGCGAGGTGGTTCGCAATCAGCCCCAGCATTTT. This translates into CASEVVRNQPQHF.